This TCR beta chain derives from a study of response to subunit inactivated influenza vaccine. The CDR3 runs to 13 residues. Per the germline V gene, CDR1 is SGHRS and CDR2 is YFSETQ. The ends were cut back, 5 bases at V and 1 base at J, with 8 bases in the middle. Findings and limits, study-wide: After each seasonal influenza vaccination, few new T cells are recruited, the authors suggested.

Many counts were recorded for this clonotype. Its antigen is unknown. MiXCR, run by TCRdb on the RT-PCR reads, gives a single entry per CDR3 protein. The repertoire holds roughly 500,000 distinct CDR3 sequences, with 15% to 20% as singletons. The genes are TRBV5-1 and TRBJ2-3; D uncertain. The sequences come from CD4+ T cells sorted from PBMCs, collected less than 30 months after vaccination. The clonotype comes from a man aged 50 to 75 who received an inactivated influenza vaccine. The CDR3: CASSQKGTDTQYF. For the CDR3, the DNA is TGCGCCAGCAGTCAGAAAGGCACAGATACGCAGTATTTT.